This T cell receptor (beta chain) comes out of a study of Graves' ophthalmopathy and Graves' hyperthyroidism. Study information: Untreated patients at initial diagnosis provided peripheral blood.

RNA transcripts served as template for amplifying TCR beta CDR3 sequences. After a first-round RT-PCR with HTBI primers, a second-round multiplex PCR was run. TCRdb reprocessed the multiplex PCR reads via MiXCR and lists one record per CDR3 protein. The sample carries hundreds of thousands of distinct CDR3 sequences, more than 20% recorded once. The length of the CDR3 is 14 residues. The V gene's germline CDR1 is DFQATT and CDR2 SNEGSKA (reference sequence). V lost 4 bases, J lost 3 bases, and 16 bases lay in between. The sequenced sample consisted of peripheral blood. The rearrangement joins TRBV20-1 to TRBJ2-7; D is perhaps TRBD1 (6 bases). This clonotype was obtained from a woman between 18 and 29 years old with stable Graves' hyperthyroidism. CDR3 DNA: TGCAGTGCTACGTCTGGGGGCAGGTACTACGAGCAGTACTTC. It codes for CSATSGGRYYEQYF.